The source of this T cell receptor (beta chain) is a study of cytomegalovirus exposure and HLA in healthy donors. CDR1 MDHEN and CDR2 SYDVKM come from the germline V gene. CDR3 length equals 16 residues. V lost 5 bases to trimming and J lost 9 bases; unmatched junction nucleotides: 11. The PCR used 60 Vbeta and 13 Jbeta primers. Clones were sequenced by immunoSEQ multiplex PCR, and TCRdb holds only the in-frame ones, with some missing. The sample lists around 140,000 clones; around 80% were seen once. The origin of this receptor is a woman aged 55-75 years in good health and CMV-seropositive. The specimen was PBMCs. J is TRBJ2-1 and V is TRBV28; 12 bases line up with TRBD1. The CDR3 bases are TGTGCCAGCAGTATAATACCGGGACAGGGGGCGGTTGAGCAGTTCTTC. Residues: CASSIIPGQGAVEQFF.